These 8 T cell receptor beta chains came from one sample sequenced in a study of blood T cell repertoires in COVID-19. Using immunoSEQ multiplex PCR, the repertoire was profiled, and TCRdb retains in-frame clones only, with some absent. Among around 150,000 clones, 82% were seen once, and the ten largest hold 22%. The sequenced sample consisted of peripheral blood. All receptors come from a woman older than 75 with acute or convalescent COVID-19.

For the CDR3, the DNA is TGTGCCAGCAGCGCCGACAGGACTGGGGTGGTCTCCTACAATGAGCAGTTCTTC. It is translated as CASSADRTGVVSYNEQFF. The chain is built from TRBV7-8 and TRBJ2-1; a possible D gene is TRBD1 (6 bases). The germline V and J ends were trimmed by 5 bases and 0 bases, with 20 bases remaining between them. Germline V gene lookup returns CDR1 SGHVS and CDR2 FQNEAQ. This CDR3 is 18 amino acids long.

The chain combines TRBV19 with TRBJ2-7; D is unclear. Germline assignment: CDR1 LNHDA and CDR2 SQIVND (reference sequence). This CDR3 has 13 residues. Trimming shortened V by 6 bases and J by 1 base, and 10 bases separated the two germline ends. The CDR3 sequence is CASRPGGSYEQYF. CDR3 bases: TGTGCCAGTAGACCGGGTGGGTCCTACGAGCAGTACTTC.

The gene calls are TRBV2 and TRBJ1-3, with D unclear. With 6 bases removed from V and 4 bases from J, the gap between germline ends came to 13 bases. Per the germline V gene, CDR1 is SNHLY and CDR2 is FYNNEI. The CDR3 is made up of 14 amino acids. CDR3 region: CASSAAPIGNTIYF. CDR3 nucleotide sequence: TGTGCCAGCAGCGCGGCGCCGATCGGAAACACCATATATTTT.

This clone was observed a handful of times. The CDR3 DNA reads TGCGCCAGCAGCCCCACAGGGGGAGCAGGGGCGGGCTATGGCTACACCTTC. Amino acid sequence: CASSPTGGAGAGYGYTF. V usage is TRBV4-3 and J usage is TRBJ1-2; 8 nucleotides line up with TRBD1. V gave up 4 bases and J gave up 4 bases; unmatched junction bases: 14. Germline V gene sequence: CDR1 LGHNA, CDR2 YSLEER. CDR3 length equals 17 residues.

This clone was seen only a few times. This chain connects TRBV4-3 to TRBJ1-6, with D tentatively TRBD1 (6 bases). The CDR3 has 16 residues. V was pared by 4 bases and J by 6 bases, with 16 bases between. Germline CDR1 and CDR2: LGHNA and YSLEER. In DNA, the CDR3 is TGCGCCAGCAGCCCAAGGGGGACCAGCCTTAATTCACCCCTCCACTTT. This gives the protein CASSPRGTSLNSPLHF.

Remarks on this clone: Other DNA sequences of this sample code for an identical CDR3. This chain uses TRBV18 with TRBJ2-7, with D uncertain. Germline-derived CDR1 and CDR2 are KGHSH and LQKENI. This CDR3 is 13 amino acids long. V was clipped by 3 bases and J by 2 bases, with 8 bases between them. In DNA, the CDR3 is TGTGCCAGCTCACCCCCTGGAGCCTACGAGCAGTACTTC. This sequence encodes CASSPPGAYEQYF.

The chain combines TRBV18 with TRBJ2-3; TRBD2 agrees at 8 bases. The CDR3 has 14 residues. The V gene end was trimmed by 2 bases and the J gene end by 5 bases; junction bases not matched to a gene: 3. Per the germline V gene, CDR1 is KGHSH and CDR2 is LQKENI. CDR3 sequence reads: CASSPGLAGDTQYF. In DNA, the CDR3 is TGTGCCAGCTCACCAGGACTAGCTGGAGATACGCAGTATTTT.

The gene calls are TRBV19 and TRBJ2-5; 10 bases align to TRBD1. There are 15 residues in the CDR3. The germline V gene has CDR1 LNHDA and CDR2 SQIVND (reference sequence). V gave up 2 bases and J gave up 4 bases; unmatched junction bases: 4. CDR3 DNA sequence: TGTGCCAGTAGTATACGGGACAGGGGTCCAGAGACCCAGTACTTC. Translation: CASSIRDRGPETQYF.